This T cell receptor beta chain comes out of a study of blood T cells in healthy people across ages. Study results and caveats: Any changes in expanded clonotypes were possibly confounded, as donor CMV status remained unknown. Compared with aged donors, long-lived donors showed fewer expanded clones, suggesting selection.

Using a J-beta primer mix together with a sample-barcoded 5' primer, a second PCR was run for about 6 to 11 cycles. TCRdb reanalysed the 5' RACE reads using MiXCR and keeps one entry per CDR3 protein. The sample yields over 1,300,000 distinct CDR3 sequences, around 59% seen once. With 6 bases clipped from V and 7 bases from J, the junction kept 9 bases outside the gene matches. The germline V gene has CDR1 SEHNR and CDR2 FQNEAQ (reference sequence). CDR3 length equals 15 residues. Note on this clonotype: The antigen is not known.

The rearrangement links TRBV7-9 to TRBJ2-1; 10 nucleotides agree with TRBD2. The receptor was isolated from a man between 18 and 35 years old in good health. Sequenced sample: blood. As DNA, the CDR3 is TGTGCCAGCAGAAGACCTAGCGGGAGAGGGAATGAGCAGTTCTTC. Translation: CASRRPSGRGNEQFF.